The clone carrying this T cell receptor (beta chain) showed up just once. This record belongs to a study of blood T cell repertoires in COVID-19. Across the whole study: Whether acute or convalescent, the COVID-19 samples came from the United States, Italy and Spain.

Germline V CDR1 and CDR2: MNHEY, SMNVEV (reference sequence). The trim removed 2 bases at V and 4 bases at J, leaving 5 bases unmatched. The CDR3 is 15 residues long. Original processing methods: From reference gene primer amplification, estimates of nucleated cell counts were derived. Assay used: immunoSEQ multiplex PCR; TCRdb lists only in-frame clones, some missing. From that table come the V and J calls and clone size; the DNA was used to work out D and trimming. The sample has around 180,000 clones, less than 90% seen once; the top ten hold roughly 24%. The clonotype originates from a man in his sixties with acute or convalescent COVID-19. The rearrangement links TRBV27 to TRBJ2-1; 7 bases fit TRBD2. Specimen: peripheral blood. CDR3 coding DNA: TGTGCCAGCAGTTTAGGCGGGAGACCTTACAATGAGCAGTTCTTC. It yields the protein CASSLGGRPYNEQFF.